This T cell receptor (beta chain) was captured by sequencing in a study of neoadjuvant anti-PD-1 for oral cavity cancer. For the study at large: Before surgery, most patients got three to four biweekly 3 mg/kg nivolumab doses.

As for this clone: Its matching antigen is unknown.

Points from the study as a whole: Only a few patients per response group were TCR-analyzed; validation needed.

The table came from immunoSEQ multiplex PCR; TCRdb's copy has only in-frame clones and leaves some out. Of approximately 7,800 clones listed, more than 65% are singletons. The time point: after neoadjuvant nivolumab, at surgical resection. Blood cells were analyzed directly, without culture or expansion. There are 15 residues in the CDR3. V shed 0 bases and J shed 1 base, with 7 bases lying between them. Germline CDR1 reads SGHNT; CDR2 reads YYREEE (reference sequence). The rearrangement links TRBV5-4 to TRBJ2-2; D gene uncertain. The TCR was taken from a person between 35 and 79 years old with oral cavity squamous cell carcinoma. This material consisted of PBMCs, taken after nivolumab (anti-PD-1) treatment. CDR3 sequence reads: CASSLAGGNTGELFF. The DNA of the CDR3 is TGTGCCAGCAGCTTGGCGGGTGGGAACACCGGGGAGCTGTTTTTT.